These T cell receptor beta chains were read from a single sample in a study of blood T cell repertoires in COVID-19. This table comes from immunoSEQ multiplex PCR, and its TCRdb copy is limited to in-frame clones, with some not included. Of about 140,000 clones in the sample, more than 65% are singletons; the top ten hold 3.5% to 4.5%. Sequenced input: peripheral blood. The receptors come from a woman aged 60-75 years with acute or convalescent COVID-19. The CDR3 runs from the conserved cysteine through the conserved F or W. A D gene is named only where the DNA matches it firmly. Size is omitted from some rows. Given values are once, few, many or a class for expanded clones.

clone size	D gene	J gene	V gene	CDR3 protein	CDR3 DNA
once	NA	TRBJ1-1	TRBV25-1	CASREREAFF	TGTGCCAGCAGAGAGAGGGAAGCTTTCTTT
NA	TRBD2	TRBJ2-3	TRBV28	CASSRSGTSTDTQYF	TGTGCCAGCAGTCGTAGCGGGACCAGCACAGATACGCAGTATTTT
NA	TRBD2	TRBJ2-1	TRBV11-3	CASTVVGLAGGNEQFF	TGTGCCAGCACCGTGGTAGGGCTAGCGGGAGGAAATGAGCAGTTCTTC
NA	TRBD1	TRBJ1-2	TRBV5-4	CASSRGQGPQNYGYTF	TGTGCCAGCAGCCGCGGACAGGGACCTCAAAACTATGGCTACACCTTC
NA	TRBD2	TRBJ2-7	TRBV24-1	CATSDPGLAGVSEQYF	TGTGCCACCAGTGACCCCGGGCTAGCGGGAGTCAGCGAGCAGTACTTC
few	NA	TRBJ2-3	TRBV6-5	CASSRRGGDTQYF	TGTGCCAGCAGTCGCCGAGGAGGGGATACGCAGTATTTT
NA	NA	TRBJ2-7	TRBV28	CASSTSRGLYEQYF	TGTGCCAGCAGTACGAGCAGGGGCCTCTACGAGCAGTACTTC
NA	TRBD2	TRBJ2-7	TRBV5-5	CASSFWTSGSSYEQYF	TGTGCCAGCAGCTTCTGGACTAGCGGGAGCTCCTACGAGCAGTACTTC
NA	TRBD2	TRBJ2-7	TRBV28	CASSLGGGVAYEQYF	TGTGCCAGCAGTTTGGGGGGGGGTGTCGCCTACGAGCAGTACTTC
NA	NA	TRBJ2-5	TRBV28	CASSNDLETQYF	TGTGCCAGCAGTAATGACTTAGAGACCCAGTACTTC
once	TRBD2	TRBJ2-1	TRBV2	CASSVEREFGEQFF	TGTGCCAGCAGTGTTGAGCGGGAGTTTGGTGAGCAGTTCTTC
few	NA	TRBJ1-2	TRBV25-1	CASMPGAGFGYTF	TGTGCCAGCATGCCAGGGGCAGGGTTTGGCTACACCTTC
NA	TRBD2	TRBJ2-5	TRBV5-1	CASSMRTSGRGLRGTQYF	TGCGCCAGCAGCATGAGGACTAGCGGGAGGGGACTGAGGGGGACCCAGTACTTC
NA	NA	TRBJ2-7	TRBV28	CASGKGFYEQYF	TGTGCCAGCGGAAAGGGGTTCTACGAGCAGTACTTC
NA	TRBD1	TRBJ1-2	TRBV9	CASSETGYGYTF	TGTGCCAGCAGCGAGACAGGGTATGGCTACACCTTC